This TCR beta chain is from a study of breast tumors, draining lymph nodes, adjacent tissues. The study, taken as a whole, reports: Tumor and nontumor repertoires were significantly more similar in luminal-like than in basal-like breast cancer.

Points on this clonotype: Its target is unknown. Just one base apart from a much larger clone, this may be a read error.

The lymph nodes were axillary draining lymph nodes from breast cancer patients. Germline CDR1 and CDR2: LGHDT and YNNKEL (reference sequence). The CDR3 has 19 residues. One entry per CDR3 protein results from TCRdb running MiXCR on the multiplex PCR reads. The data contain 150,000 to 250,000 distinct CDR3 sequences, 31% of them seen just once; the ten biggest clones take up around 4.4%. The rearrangement joins TRBV3-1 to TRBJ2-6; TRBD1 matches at 8 bases. Sequenced: axillary lymph node tissue. The receptor comes from a female donor with breast cancer. Some clones in this sample may be carry-over from other donors' samples. CDR3 loop: CASGQAPGQDDSGANVLTF. The CDR3 coding sequence is TGTGCCAGCGGCCAAGCCCCGGGACAGGACGACTCTGGGGCCAACGTCCTGACTTTC.